The entry below describes one T cell receptor beta chain. The antigen is not known. These data originate in a study of shared clonotypes between healthy human individuals. Findings of the study overall: Larger estimated richness was generally seen in naive subsets than in memory subsets.

CD45RO-negative cells were positively selected for CCR7, leaving out terminally differentiated effector memory CD45RA+ cells. Germline V gene lookup returns CDR1 SEHNR and CDR2 FQNEAQ (reference sequence). This CDR3 has 13 residues. V lost 7 bases, J lost 0 bases, and 10 bases lay in between. Genomic DNA belonging to each subset was distributed in equal measure over several immunoSEQ plates. Authors' analysis steps: Junction-only immunoSEQ sequences carried no quality scores, so filtering differed. The method was immunoSEQ multiplex PCR; TCRdb's version includes in-frame clones alone and lacks a portion of them. For V, J and clone size, that table is used; D and trimming come from the DNA. Among around 2,000,000 clones listed, about 95% were seen once.

The TCR sequence derives from a man younger than 30 in good health. J is TRBJ2-7 and V is TRBV7-9; D ambiguous. Sequencing input: naive CD8+ T cells sorted from blood. The CDR3 region is CASIAESSYEQYF. The CDR3 bases are TGTGCCAGCATCGCCGAGAGCTCCTACGAGCAGTACTTC.